This passage covers 13 T cell receptor beta chains from one sample sequenced in a study of OX40 agonist ivuxolimab in advanced cancers. Assay: immunoSEQ multiplex PCR; the TCRdb copy retains only in-frame clones and omits some. The sample lists 40,000 to 50,000 clones, approximately 88% seen once, with roughly 56% in the top ten. The sequenced sample was CD4+ or CD8+ T cells sorted from blood, obtained in a trial of the OX40 agonist ivuxolimab. These receptor sequences come from an adult with an advanced solid tumor such as melanoma, head and neck, liver or kidney cancer.

This sequence joins TRBV5-1 and TRBJ2-5, with D tentatively TRBD1 (5 bases). The CDR3 consists of 15 residues. Trimming took off 0 bases at V and 5 bases at J, with 14 bases between the two ends. CDR1 and CDR2 (germline): SGHRS, YFSETQ. CDR3 loop: CASSLAGADIETQYF. In nucleotides, the CDR3 is TGCGCCAGCAGCTTGGCCGGCGCGGACATTGAGACCCAGTACTTC. The whole variable domain, remainder taken from reference TRBV5-1 and TRBJ2-5, is KAGVTQTPRYLIKTRGQQVTLSCSPISGHRSVSWYQQTPGQGLQFLFEYFSETQRNKGNFPGRFSGRQFSNSRSEMNVSTLELGDSALYLCASSLAGADIETQYFGPGTRLLVL.

The chain uses TRBV18 and TRBJ1-1, with D maybe TRBD1 (5 bases). Germline values: CDR1 KGHSH, CDR2 LQKENI. The V end was cut by 6 bases, the J end by 4 bases, with 15 bases between. The CDR3 extends over 14 amino acids. CDR3 sequence reads: CASSQDTQGTEAFF. The CDR3, as DNA: TGTGCCAGCTCCCAGGACACTCAGGGCACTGAAGCTTTCTTT. Full variable domain (rest looked up from reference TRBV18 and TRBJ1-1): NAGVMQNPRHLVRRRGQEARLRCSPMKGHSHVYWYRQLPEEGLKFMVYLQKENIIDESGMPKERFSAEFPKEGPSILRIQQVVRGDSAAYFCASSQDTQGTEAFFGQGTRLTVV.

V and J are TRBV7-2 and TRBJ2-1, with TRBD2 matching over 7 bases. Germline V lookup: CDR1 SGHTA, CDR2 FQGNSA. CDR3 length: 16 residues. J was trimmed by 2 bases and V by 0 bases; bases with no gene match: 4. The CDR3: CASSLAGGGAYNEQFF. The CDR3 DNA reads as TGTGCCAGCAGCTTAGCAGGCGGGGGAGCCTACAATGAGCAGTTCTTC.

This clone was seen a single time. The rearrangement links TRBV6-1 to TRBJ2-5; the D gene could be TRBD1 or TRBD2 (5 bases each). Deletions cut 8 bases from V and 2 bases from J, with 18 bases between. This CDR3 spans 15 amino acids. The germline V gene has CDR1 MNHNS and CDR2 SASEGT. The CDR3 loop reads CASSLIGAEQETQYF. CDR3 nucleotides: TGTGCCAGCTCTCTAATCGGGGCAGAGCAAGAGACCCAGTACTTC.

The chain has TRBV5-6 and TRBJ2-7, with D tentatively TRBD1 or TRBD2 (6 bases each). Deletions cut 4 bases from V and 7 bases from J, with 12 bases between. The CDR3 loop spans 12 amino acids. Germline-derived CDR1 and CDR2 are SGHDT and YYEEEE. CDR3 sequence (DNA): TGTGCCAGCAGCAGGAGGGGGTGGGAGCAGTACTTC. This encodes CASSRRGWEQYF.

The chain links TRBV5-4 to TRBJ2-1, with TRBD2 matching 7 bases. The CDR3 is 17 amino acids. The ends lost 0 bases at V and 0 bases at J; junction bases unmatched: 6. Germline-derived CDR1 and CDR2 are SGHNT and YYREEE (reference sequence). This CDR3 is CASSLGTGGYSYNEQFF. DNA of the CDR3: TGTGCCAGCAGCTTGGGTACGGGGGGATACTCCTACAATGAGCAGTTCTTC.

V is TRBV19 and J is TRBJ2-1, with a tentative D call TRBD2 (6 bases). The CDR3 consists of 15 residues. CDR1 is LNHDA, CDR2 SQIVND, per germline (reference sequence). Trimming cost V 5 bases and J 3 bases, with 14 bases left between them. The CDR3 region has the DNA TGTGCCAGTAGTCGGTTGGGCGGGGACTACAATGAGCAGTTCTTC. Amino acids: CASSRLGGDYNEQFF.

The chain is built from TRBV10-2 and TRBJ2-5; 8 nucleotides agree with TRBD2. CDR1 is WSHSY, CDR2 SAAADI, per germline. Trimming took 8 bases from V and 5 from J; bases not matched to a gene: 13. The CDR3 has 15 residues. CDR3 in amino acids: CASAWASGSGETQYF. The DNA for the CDR3 is TGCGCCAGCGCGTGGGCTAGCGGGTCGGGGGAGACCCAGTACTTC.

The gene calls are TRBV28 and TRBJ1-2, with 9 bases identical to TRBD1. The germline CDR1 and CDR2 sequences are MDHEN and SYDVKM. V shed 4 bases, J shed 6 bases, and the junction held 6 bases outside the gene matches. This CDR3 spans 14 amino acids. For the CDR3, the DNA is TGTGCCAGCAGTTCCCCGGGACAGGGCGATGGCTACACCTTC. Protein: CASSSPGQGDGYTF.

Only one count was recorded for this clone. The chain is built from TRBV14 and TRBJ2-7; D call uncertain. CDR1 is SGHDN and CDR2 is FVKESK in the germline V gene. The CDR3 runs to 13 residues. V shed 4 bases and J shed 4 bases, with 11 bases lying between them. CDR3 DNA sequence: TGTGCCAGCAGCCGCCTAGATAGGTACGAGCAGTACTTC. It specifies CASSRLDRYEQYF.

The V and J genes are TRBV11-2 and TRBJ2-7, with D unresolved. The CDR3 extends over 12 amino acids. V was cut by 3 bases and J by 6 bases, with 9 bases left in between. In germline, CDR1 is SGHAT, CDR2 FQNNGV. The CDR3 DNA reads TGTGCCAGCAGCTTCCCTCGCGTCGAGCAGTACTTC. This encodes CASSFPRVEQYF.

The chain carries TRBV5-6 and TRBJ2-5, with D uncertain. CDR3 length: 12 amino acids. From germline, CDR1 is SGHDT and CDR2 YYEEEE. V gave up 2 bases and J gave up 6 bases, with 8 bases separating them. This chain's CDR3 is CASSLRAQTQYF. The CDR3 nucleotides read TGTGCCAGCAGCTTAAGGGCCCAGACCCAGTACTTC.

This chain links TRBV11-2 with TRBJ1-1, with TRBD1 matching over 8 bases. Germline CDR1 reads SGHAT; CDR2 reads FQNNGV. Losses at the gene ends were 5 bases for V and 1 base for J; bases not matched to a gene: 9. CDR3 length: 16 residues. The CDR3 spells CASSPRTGSGNTEAFF. Written as DNA, the CDR3 is TGTGCCAGCAGCCCTAGGACAGGGTCCGGGAACACTGAAGCTTTCTTT.